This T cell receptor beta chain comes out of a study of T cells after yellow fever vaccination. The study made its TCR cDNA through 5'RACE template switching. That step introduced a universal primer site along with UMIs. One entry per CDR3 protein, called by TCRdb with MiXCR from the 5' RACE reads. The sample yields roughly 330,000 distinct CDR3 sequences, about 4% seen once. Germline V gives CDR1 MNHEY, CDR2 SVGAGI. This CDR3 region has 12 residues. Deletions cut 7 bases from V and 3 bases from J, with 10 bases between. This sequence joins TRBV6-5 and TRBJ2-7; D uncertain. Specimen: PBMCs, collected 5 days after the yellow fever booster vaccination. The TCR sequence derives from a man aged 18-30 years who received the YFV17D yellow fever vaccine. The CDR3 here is CASTSILYEQYF. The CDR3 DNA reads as TGTGCCAGCACCTCGATTCTCTACGAGCAGTACTTC.